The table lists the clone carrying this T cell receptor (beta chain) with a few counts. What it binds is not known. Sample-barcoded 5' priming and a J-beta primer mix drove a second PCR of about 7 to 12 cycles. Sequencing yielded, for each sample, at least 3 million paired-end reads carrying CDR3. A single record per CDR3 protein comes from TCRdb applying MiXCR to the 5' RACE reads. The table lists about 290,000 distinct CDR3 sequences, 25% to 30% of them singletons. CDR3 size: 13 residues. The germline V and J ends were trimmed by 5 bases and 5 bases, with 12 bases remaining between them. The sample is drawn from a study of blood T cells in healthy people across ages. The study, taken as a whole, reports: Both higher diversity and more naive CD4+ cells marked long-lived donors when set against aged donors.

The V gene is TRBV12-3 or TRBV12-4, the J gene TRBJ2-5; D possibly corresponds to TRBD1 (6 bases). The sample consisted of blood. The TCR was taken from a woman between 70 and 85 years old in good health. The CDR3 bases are TGTGCCAGCAGTCGTACAGGGAGTGAGACCCAGTACTTC. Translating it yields CASSRTGSETQYF.